This passage covers 27 T cell receptor beta chains from one sample sequenced in a study of blood T cells in healthy people across ages. A J-beta primer mix and a sample-barcoded 5' primer were used in a second PCR of about 7 to 11 cycles. Each CDR3 protein gets one entry after TCRdb re-called the 5' RACE reads with MiXCR. The table has some 790,000 distinct CDR3 sequences, 25% to 30% seen once; the top ten hold around 16%. The sample taken for sequencing was blood. The receptors shown here come from a woman of 80 years or more in good health.

This clonotype was counted ten times or more. This chain joins TRBV6-2 or TRBV6-3 and TRBJ2-7; tentatively, D is TRBD1 or TRBD2 (6 bases each). CDR3 size: 15 residues. Germline V gene data show CDR1 as MNHEY and CDR2 as SVGEGT. Trimming stripped 6 bases from V and 3 bases from J, with 18 bases between. The CDR3 sequence: CASRPGGNRYYEQYF. In DNA form, the CDR3 reads TGTGCCAGCAGACCCGGGGGCAACCGATACTACGAGCAGTACTTC.

The chain combines TRBV11-2 with TRBJ1-6; 7 positions agree with TRBD1. Trimming cost V 3 bases and J 6 bases; bases outside gene matches: 5. The CDR3 covers 15 residues. Germline V CDR1 and CDR2: SGHAT, FQNNGV. The CDR3, as DNA: TGTGCCAGCAGCTTCGGACAGGCTCTTAATTCACCCCTCCACTTT. Translation: CASSFGQALNSPLHF. The entire variable domain, with the rest obtained from reference TRBV11-2 and TRBJ1-6, is as follows: EAGVAQSPRYKIIEKRQSVAFWCNPISGHATLYWYQQILGQGPKLLIQFQNNGVVDDSQLPKDRFSAERLKGVDSTLKIQPAKLEDSAVYLCASSFGQALNSPLHFGNGTRLTVT.

This rearrangement joins TRBV30 to TRBJ1-1; D unresolved. CDR1 is GTSNPN, CDR2 SVGIG, per germline (reference sequence). Trimming stripped 2 bases from V and 4 bases from J, with 11 bases between. There are 13 residues in the CDR3. The CDR3 region has the DNA TGTGCCTGGAGTCTGGGGAGGAGCACTGAAGCTTTCTTT. Encoded protein: CAWSLGRSTEAFF.

This clonotype was counted a single time. Given a much more abundant clone one base away, this may be a read error. The V and J genes are TRBV20-1 and TRBJ2-4, with 12 bases matching TRBD2. The CDR3 runs 15 residues. CDR1 is DFQATT, CDR2 SNEGSKA, per germline (reference sequence). This CDR3 is CNVTRTSGATGAQYF. DNA for the CDR3: TGCAATGTCACACGGACTAGCGGGGCTACCGGGGCCCAGTACTTC.

This clonotype was seen only once. The chain employs TRBV12-3 or TRBV12-4 and TRBJ1-2; D is unclear. Trimming removed 6 bases from V and 1 base from J, with 15 bases in between. The CDR3 consists of 15 residues. CDR3 in DNA: TGTGCCAGCAGCCCCCTCCCGGCCGTTAACTATGGCTACACCTTC. Translation: CASSPLPAVNYGYTF.

V and J are TRBV7-2 and TRBJ1-1, with D uncertain. The germline V and J ends were trimmed by 2 bases and 0 bases, with 13 bases remaining between them. The CDR3 runs 16 residues. Germline V gene data show CDR1 as SGHTA and CDR2 as FQGNSA. CDR3 in amino acids: CASSLMAGGVNTEAFF. CDR3 DNA: TGTGCCAGCAGCTTAATGGCGGGCGGGGTGAACACTGAAGCTTTCTTT.

A word on this clonotype: This could be a read error, since a much larger clone is one nucleotide away. J is TRBJ2-7 and V is TRBV6-1, with a weak D call TRBD1 (6 bases). CDR3 length: 17 residues. Germline V gene data show CDR1 as MNHNS and CDR2 as SASEGT. Trimming left V 6 bases short and J 7 bases short, with 28 bases between. The CDR3 reads CASSAPGTTNSYNEQYF. The CDR3 DNA is TGTGCCAGCAGCGCCCCCGGGACAACGAACTCCTACAATGAGCAGTACTTC.

Concerning this clonotype: Mismatch with germline at one junction end may stem from a read error. The CDR3 loop reads CASSEDRSNQPQHF. In nucleotides, the CDR3 is TGTGCCAGCAGCGAAGACAGGAGCAATCAGCCCCAGCATTTT. The chain recombines TRBV4-2 with TRBJ1-5, with D perhaps TRBD1 (6 bases). The germline V gene has CDR1 LGHNA and CDR2 YNFKEQ. The CDR3 totals 14 residues.

Comments on this clonotype: A much larger clone is a single base away; this may be a read error. The chain employs TRBV7-2 and TRBJ1-5, with a tentative D call TRBD1 (6 bases). The germline gives CDR1 SGHTA, CDR2 FQGNSA. The length of the CDR3 is 13 residues. The CDR3 loop is CASSRQVNQPRHF. In nucleotides, the CDR3 is TGTGCCAGCAGTCGACAGGTCAATCAGCCCCGGCATTTT.

This clonotype has ten or more counts. The chain is built from TRBV12-3 or TRBV12-4 and TRBJ2-4; D assignment may be TRBD1 or TRBD2 (5 bases each). V lost 6 bases, J lost 9 bases, and 18 bases lay in between. The CDR3 sequence is 14 residues long. In DNA form, the CDR3 reads TGTGCCAGCAGCGCCGGGACCTCAGGACCCATTCAGTACTTC. This encodes CASSAGTSGPIQYF.

V gene TRBV7-9 combines with J gene TRBJ2-3, with D possibly being TRBD1 or TRBD2 (5 bases each). This CDR3 region has 15 residues. In germline, CDR1 is SEHNR, CDR2 FQNEAQ (reference sequence). V lost 2 bases to trimming and J lost 6 bases, with 15 bases between them. The CDR3 sequence is CASSLLVRGRDTQYF. CDR3 DNA sequence: TGTGCCAGCAGCTTATTGGTCCGGGGCCGGGATACGCAGTATTTT.

The chain uses TRBV18 and TRBJ2-1; 12 positions agree with TRBD1. The CDR3 is 15 amino acids. In germline, CDR1 is KGHSH, CDR2 LQKENI. V gave up 7 bases and J gave up 7 bases; unmatched junction bases: 8. The CDR3 region has the DNA TGTGCCAGCTTACCCGGGACAGGGGGCGGGAATGAGCAGTTCTTC. It codes for CASLPGTGGGNEQFF.

This clonotype turned up a few times. J is TRBJ2-7 and V is TRBV20-1; 8 positions match TRBD1. CDR3 length: 14 residues. V dropped 5 bases and J dropped 2; count of bases not matched to a gene: 8. Germline V CDR1 and CDR2: DFQATT, SNEGSKA (reference sequence). The CDR3 sequence is CSAGTQGGPYEQYF. CDR3 sequence (DNA): TGCAGTGCTGGGACACAGGGGGGACCCTACGAGCAGTACTTC.

This clonotype occurred many times. The chain recombines TRBV12-3 or TRBV12-4 with TRBJ2-5; 9 nucleotides agree with TRBD1. V shed 6 bases and J 4 bases; nucleotides not matched to a gene: 9. This CDR3 is 15 amino acids long. In DNA, the CDR3 is TGTGCCAGCAGACTAACGCTGACAGGGGGAGAGACCCAGTACTTC. The encoded protein is CASRLTLTGGETQYF.

Many counts were recorded for this clonotype. This chain links TRBV25-1 with TRBJ2-3; D remains ambiguous. Between the trimmed V and J ends, which lost 0 bases and 0 bases, there was a span of 7 bases. The CDR3 length is 15 residues. Germline CDR1 and CDR2: MGHDK and SYGVNS. The CDR3 spells CASSEYKGSTDTQYF. The CDR3 bases are TGTGCCAGCAGTGAATATAAAGGCAGCACAGATACGCAGTATTTT.

This clonotype was observed at least ten times. The V and J genes are TRBV12-3 or TRBV12-4 and TRBJ2-3; D assignment may be TRBD1 or TRBD2 (7 bases each). The CDR3 consists of 14 residues. Trimming stripped 5 bases from V and 4 bases from J, with 13 bases between. As DNA, the CDR3 is TGTGCCAGCAGTCTCTCAGGGGGGGCAGATACGCAGTATTTT. Translated, it gives CASSLSGGADTQYF.

Only a few counts were recorded for this clonotype. The V and J genes are TRBV7-9 and TRBJ1-2, with a tentative D call TRBD1 (5 bases). The V end lost 4 bases, the J end lost 2 bases, and 20 bases lay between the germline ends. Germline CDR1 is SEHNR and CDR2 is FQNEAQ (reference sequence). The CDR3 extends over 17 amino acids. CDR3 nucleotide sequence: TGTGCCAGCAGCTCTAACGGGGGGTTCGCGGAAAACTATGGCTACACCTTC. Translating it yields CASSSNGGFAENYGYTF.

This clonotype was counted many times. For the CDR3, the DNA is TGTGCCAGCAGTGAATTCAGCGGGGGCATCTCTGGGGCCAACGTCCTGACTTTC. Its protein product is CASSEFSGGISGANVLTF. This chain uses TRBV25-1 with TRBJ2-6, with 8 bases fitting TRBD2. J lost 0 bases, V lost 1 base, and 5 bases had no gene match. This CDR3 contains 18 residues. CDR1 and CDR2 from the germline V gene are MGHDK and SYGVNS.

In regard to this clonotype: Being one base from a much bigger clone, this may be a read error. The V and J genes are TRBV6-1 and TRBJ2-3; no reliable D call. Germline V gives CDR1 MNHNS, CDR2 SASEGT. CDR3 length: 13 amino acids. V dropped 4 bases and J dropped 5 bases, with 10 bases sitting between them. The CDR3 sequence is CASSASRVDTQYF. The CDR3 DNA sequence: TGTGCCAGCAGTGCCTCGAGAGTAGATACGCAGTATTTT.

A few counts support this clonotype. V usage is TRBV5-1 and J usage is TRBJ1-3; D gene ambiguous. This CDR3 contains 15 residues. From germline, CDR1 is SGHRS and CDR2 YFSETQ. Deletions cut 3 bases from V and 0 bases from J, with 10 bases between. The CDR3 DNA is TGCGCCAGCAGCTACGACGGTTACTCTGGAAACACCATATATTTT. Translating it yields CASSYDGYSGNTIYF.

This clonotype has ten or more counts. The chain links TRBV3-1 to TRBJ2-6; 11 bases are a match to TRBD1. Germline trimming cut 0 bases from V and 0 bases from J; bases unmatched to any gene: 1. Germline V gene data show CDR1 as LGHDT and CDR2 as YNNKEL (reference sequence). The CDR3 loop spans 18 amino acids. The CDR3 loop is CASSQEGQGVSGANVLTF. The CDR3 nucleotides are TGTGCCAGCAGCCAAGAGGGACAGGGGGTCTCTGGGGCCAACGTCCTGACTTTC.

The rearrangement uses TRBV7-2 and TRBJ1-2; D is unresolved. Trimming shortened V by 5 bases and J by 8 bases, and 15 bases separated the two germline ends. This CDR3 region has 13 residues. Germline CDR1 reads SGHTA; CDR2 reads FQGNSA. The chain's CDR3 is CASSQRAGVGYTF. The CDR3 DNA sequence: TGTGCCAGCAGCCAACGGGCCGGTGTCGGCTACACCTTC.

This chain uses TRBV5-8 with TRBJ1-1; D is uncertain. From germline, CDR1 is SGHTS and CDR2 YDEGEE. This CDR3 comprises 17 residues. V lost 4 bases and J 5 bases, leaving 24 bases between the germline ends. The CDR3 reads CASSTKIGGTLGTEAFF. CDR3 sequence (DNA): TGTGCCAGCAGCACTAAAATAGGTGGAACCCTGGGAACTGAAGCTTTCTTT.

Regarding this clonotype: Given a much more abundant clone one base away, this may be a read error. The chain couples TRBV29-1 to TRBJ2-3; D not resolved. The CDR3 extends over 14 amino acids. Germline V gene lookup returns CDR1 SQVTM and CDR2 ANQGSEA. CDR3 sequence reads: CSVVGSLSTDAQYF. Here the CDR3 DNA reads TGCAGCGTTGTTGGCAGCCTTAGCACAGATGCGCAGTATTTT.

This clonotype was picked up a small number of times. This chain links TRBV20-1 with TRBJ1-2; no firm D call. Trimming took off 6 bases at V and 3 bases at J, with 17 bases between the two ends. Per germline, CDR1 DFQATT and CDR2 SNEGSKA (reference sequence). This CDR3 is 14 amino acids long. The CDR3 sequence: CSAKKGAGYYGYTF. For the CDR3, the DNA is TGCAGTGCCAAAAAAGGCGCAGGATACTATGGCTACACCTTC.

About this clonotype itself: Possible read error: a much larger clone is one base away. The conserved phenylalanine or tryptophan is not found at the CDR3 terminus, so this likely reflects a read error. The genes are TRBV3-1 and TRBJ1-6; 7 nucleotides line up with TRBD1. The CDR3 covers 15 residues. J was trimmed by 5 bases and V by 4 bases; bases with no gene match: 5. Germline V CDR1 and CDR2: LGHDT, YNNKEL (reference sequence). The CDR3 sequence is CASSPTGVDNSPLHC. CDR3 DNA sequence: TGTGCCAGCAGCCCTACAGGGGTGGATAATTCACCCCTCCACTGT.

This clonotype has a handful of counts. The rearrangement links TRBV18 to TRBJ2-7, with 7 bases identical to TRBD1. Germline V gene sequence: CDR1 KGHSH, CDR2 LQKENI. This CDR3 contains 15 residues. Trimming at V came to 3 bases and at J to 9 bases, leaving 14 bases not matched to a gene. The CDR3 loop reads CASSPPDRLYNGQYF. CDR3 DNA: TGTGCCAGCTCACCCCCGGACAGGCTCTACAATGGGCAGTACTTC.